This TCR beta chain is from a study of blood T cell repertoires in COVID-19 (dated by TCRdb to the early 2020s). For context, the study as a whole: Collaborator samples came from the United States, Italy and Spain and covered acute and convalescent phases of COVID-19. The repertoires were released in a freely available public database intended as a resource for research on the immune response to SARS-CoV-2. The samples were drawn from two sources: the first 160 participants of the ongoing ImmuneRACE study, and some 1,300 subjects contributed by 6 global collaborators. Where available, HLA class I and class II types were taken from metadata supplied by the sample provider and were not determined by assay-based typing. Sample metadata almost always included a de-identified subject ID, COVID-19 status, age in years and sex. The material from the prospective study consisted of cDNA or gDNA derived from T cells, B-cell-depleted T cells, or PBMCs. Subjects who had been exposed to COVID-19, were actively infected with it, or had recovered from it provided the deeply sampled blood TCRbeta repertoires that made up the dataset.

This clone was counted a few times. Its antigen is still unknown. The record has no base qualities; no much larger clone is one base away. The CDR1 and CDR2 encoded by the germline V gene are SGHRS and YFSETQ. The CDR3 measures 14 amino acids from cysteine to phenylalanine. Here the CDR3 DNA is all that survives: 42 bases in frame from base 1. The trim is 7 bases for V and 3 bases for J, with a gap of 17 bases between the germline ends. What the study reported, not specific to this receptor: The quantity of clinical and demographic metadata differed by source and by participant and was supplied without curation.

TCRbeta CDR3 regions were amplified from genomic DNA using the immunoSEQ Assay, a bias-controlled multiplex PCR. The source study handled its data this way. The number of nucleated cells in each sample was estimated by amplification of reference gene primers within the assay. To quantify the absolute abundance of each unique TCRbeta CDR3 rearrangement, sequence reads were collapsed and filtered. For each sample, productive Simpson clonality was calculated as the square root of Simpson's diversity index across productive rearrangements. TCRdb took this table from immuneACCESS and kept in-frame rearrangements with V and J called. Such tables lack part of the clones; where checked against another copy, unresolved V genes explain under half of the gap, and the rest is unexplained. V and J calls and clone size are those listed in that table; D and trimming were worked out from the DNA. This sample lists fewer than 250,000 clones; 75% to 90% were detected once. The top ten constitute about 2.5% of the sample.

The collaborating institutions used their own protocols to collect whole blood in K2EDTA tubes. For TCRbeta analysis, collaborators shipped samples as frozen whole blood, isolated PBMCs, or DNA extracted from either of those sample types. The V gene is TRBV5-1 and the J gene is TRBJ2-7; 5 matching bases give a weak D call of TRBD1. This receptor was identified in a woman in her seventies with active or convalescent COVID-19. The source material was peripheral blood. The CDR3 protein is CASSPSGAHYEQYF. The sequence in DNA is TGCGCCAGCTCTCCCTCTGGGGCCCACTACGAGCAGTACTTC.